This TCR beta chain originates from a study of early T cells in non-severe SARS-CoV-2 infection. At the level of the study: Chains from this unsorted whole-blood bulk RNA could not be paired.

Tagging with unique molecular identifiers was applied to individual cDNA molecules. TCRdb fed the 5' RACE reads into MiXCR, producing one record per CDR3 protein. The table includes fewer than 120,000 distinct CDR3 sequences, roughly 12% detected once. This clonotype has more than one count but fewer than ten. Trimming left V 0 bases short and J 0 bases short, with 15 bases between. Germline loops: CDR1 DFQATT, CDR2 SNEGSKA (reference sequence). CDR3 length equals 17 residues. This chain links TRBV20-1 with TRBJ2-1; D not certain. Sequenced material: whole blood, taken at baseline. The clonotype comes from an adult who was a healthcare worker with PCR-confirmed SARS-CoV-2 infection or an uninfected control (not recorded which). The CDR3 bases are TGCAGTGCTAGAGACTACTTGGCTCCGAGCTCCTACAATGAGCAGTTCTTC. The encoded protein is CSARDYLAPSSYNEQFF.